A single sample gave rise to the 22 T cell receptor beta chains below, sequenced in a study of OX40 agonist ivuxolimab in advanced cancers. Generated by immunoSEQ multiplex PCR, the TCRdb table keeps only in-frame clones and is missing some. The top ten clones hold more than 13% of a sample with tens of thousands of clones, 90% to 95% of them seen once. This sample comprised CD4+ or CD8+ T cells sorted from blood, obtained in a trial of the OX40 agonist ivuxolimab. The source of these receptors is an adult with an advanced solid tumor such as melanoma, head and neck, liver or kidney cancer.

The chain employs TRBV2 and TRBJ1-3, with D uncertain. This CDR3 contains 15 residues. The germline CDR1 and CDR2 sequences are SNHLY and FYNNEI. Between the trimmed V and J ends, which lost 11 bases and 0 bases, there was a span of 17 bases. In DNA form, the CDR3 reads TGTGCCGGGTATGGAGGACCCGGCTCTGGAAACACCATATATTTT. Its translation: CAGYGGPGSGNTIYF.

In this sample, this clone turned up a few times. The CDR3 is CASLTCYEQYF. In nucleotides, the CDR3 is TGTGCCAGCCTTACCTGCTACGAGCAGTACTTC. The chain combines TRBV19 with TRBJ2-7; D unclear. Trimming cost V 9 bases and J 3 bases, with 9 bases left between them. Germline assignment: CDR1 LNHDA and CDR2 SQIVND (reference sequence). This CDR3 region has 11 residues.

The V and J genes are TRBV6-1 and TRBJ1-5; 7 bases are a match to TRBD1. V shed 2 bases and J 0 bases; nucleotides not matched to a gene: 7. Germline V gene lookup returns CDR1 MNHNS and CDR2 SASEGT. The CDR3 is 17 residues long. Written as DNA, the CDR3 is TGTGCCAGCAGTGAACGGGGGACAGCATATAGCAATCAGCCCCAGCATTTT. As protein: CASSERGTAYSNQPQHF.

This chain links TRBV7-6 with TRBJ1-4, with 8 positions matching TRBD1. This CDR3 spans 16 amino acids. Germline V lookup: CDR1 SGHVS, CDR2 FNYEAQ. With 1 base clipped from V and 8 bases from J, the junction kept 9 bases outside the gene matches. The CDR3 region is CASSLVPDRVGEKLFF. DNA of the CDR3: TGTGCCAGCAGCTTAGTTCCGGACAGGGTCGGCGAAAAACTGTTTTTT.

The chain combines TRBV5-6 with TRBJ2-7; 8 nucleotides match TRBD1. Losses at the gene ends were 0 bases for V and 4 bases for J; bases not matched to a gene: 9. Germline lookup yields CDR1 SGHDT and CDR2 YYEEEE. The CDR3 extends over 16 amino acids. The CDR3 DNA sequence: TGTGCCAGCAGCTTGGGATTGGGGACAGGTCCATACGAGCAGTACTTC. It translates to CASSLGLGTGPYEQYF.

In nucleotides, the CDR3 is TGTGCCAGCAGTTCCTATAGCGGGGGTAGCACAGATACGCAGTATTTT. This encodes CASSSYSGGSTDTQYF. The V call is TRBV6-5, the J call TRBJ2-3, with 9 bases lining up with TRBD2. CDR1 MNHEY and CDR2 SVGAGI come from the germline V gene. V gave up 4 bases and J gave up 0 bases; unmatched junction bases: 5. CDR3 length: 16 amino acids.

The chain is built from TRBV27 and TRBJ2-1; a weak D match, TRBD2 (6 bases). This CDR3 has 14 amino acids. The V and J ends lost 3 bases and 12 bases respectively, with 18 bases between them. The germline CDR1 and CDR2 sequences are MNHEY and SMNVEV (reference sequence). The CDR3 region has the DNA TGTGCCAGCAGTTTGGGGACTCCCGGGGTTGGGCAGTTCTTC. Its protein is CASSLGTPGVGQFF.

Written as DNA, the CDR3 is TGTGCCAGCAGCTTATCCCCCTTTAGCGGGGGGCCCAACAATGAGCAGTTCTTC. Its protein is CASSLSPFSGGPNNEQFF. This chain joins TRBV7-2 and TRBJ2-1; 10 bases agree with TRBD2. CDR3 length: 18 residues. Trimming took 2 bases from V and 5 from J; bases not matched to a gene: 12. Germline V gene sequence: CDR1 SGHTA, CDR2 FQGNSA.

This chain uses TRBV28 with TRBJ2-7; TRBD2 agrees at 7 bases. The CDR3 extends over 16 amino acids. CDR1 is MDHEN, CDR2 SYDVKM, per germline. The V gene end was trimmed by 4 bases and the J gene end by 4 bases; junction bases not matched to a gene: 13. CDR3 protein: CASSSFPGTIFYEQYF. The CDR3 coding sequence is TGTGCCAGCAGTTCTTTTCCCGGGACTATCTTTTACGAGCAGTACTTC.

This clone was observed a single time. The chain is built from TRBV4-3 and TRBJ2-1; TRBD2 matches 16 bases. V was pared by 2 bases and J by 8 bases, with 12 bases of the junction left unmatched. The CDR3 is 19 amino acids. CDR1 is LGHNA and CDR2 is YSLEER in the germline V gene. CDR3 sequence reads: CASSQQSGLAGGPLDEQFF. As DNA, the CDR3 is TGCGCCAGCAGCCAACAATCGGGACTAGCGGGGGGGCCCTTAGATGAGCAGTTCTTC.

The chain recombines TRBV5-4 with TRBJ2-1, with TRBD2 identical over 7 bases. Germline CDR1 is SGHNT and CDR2 is YYREEE (reference sequence). There are 16 residues in the CDR3. Germline trimming cut 3 bases from V and 1 base from J; bases unmatched to any gene: 7. For the CDR3, the DNA is TGTGCCAGCAGCTCCCCGGGAGGTAGGTCCTACAATGAGCAGTTCTTC. Its protein is CASSSPGGRSYNEQFF. Full variable domain (missing parts from reference TRBV5-4 and TRBJ2-1): ETGVTQSPTHLIKTRGQQVTLRCSSQSGHNTVSWYQQALGQGPQFIFQYYREEENGRGNFPPRFSGLQFPNYSSELNVNALELDDSALYLCASSSPGGRSYNEQFFGPGTRLTVL.

The J gene is TRBJ2-3, the V gene TRBV29-1, with TRBD2 matching 8 bases. CDR3 length equals 16 residues. Germline-derived CDR1 and CDR2 are SQVTM and ANQGSEA. V gave up 0 bases and J gave up 3 bases; unmatched junction bases: 8. CDR3 sequence reads: CSVEDPGGPSTDTQYF. CDR3 in DNA: TGCAGCGTTGAAGATCCGGGGGGGCCTAGTACAGATACGCAGTATTTT.

The CDR3 bases are TGCGCCAGCAGGGACCAGACAGGAAGCACAGATACGCAGTATTTT. Protein sequence: CASRDQTGSTDTQYF. The V call is TRBV5-1, the J call TRBJ2-3, with a weak D call TRBD1 (6 bases). The CDR3 is made up of 15 amino acids. Germline V gene data show CDR1 as SGHRS and CDR2 as YFSETQ. V lost 5 bases to trimming and J lost 0 bases, with 13 bases between them.

The chain employs TRBV9 and TRBJ2-7, with D perhaps being TRBD1 or TRBD2 (5 bases each). CDR3 length: 15 amino acids. Germline V gene data show CDR1 as SGDLS and CDR2 as YYNGEE. V was cut by 0 bases and J by 1 base, with 11 bases left in between. In nucleotides, the CDR3 is TGTGCCAGCAGCGTAGGTGGGGGTCTTTCCTACGAGCAGTACTTC. Its translation is CASSVGGGLSYEQYF. Complete variable domain (other parts from reference TRBV9 and TRBJ2-7): DSGVTQTPKHLITATGQRVTLRCSPRSGDLSVYWYQQSLDQGLQFLIQYYNGEERAKGNILERFSAQQFPDLHSELNLSSLELGDSALYFCASSVGGGLSYEQYFGPGTRLTVT.

The rearrangement uses TRBV7-2 and TRBJ2-7, with TRBD2 matching 12 bases. The length of the CDR3 is 15 residues. Per germline, CDR1 SGHTA and CDR2 FQGNSA. The V segment lost 5 bases and the J segment 3 bases; nucleotides outside the gene matches: 5. CDR3 sequence (DNA): TGTGCCAGCAGCCCTGGACTAGCGGGGCACTACGAGCAGTACTTC. Protein: CASSPGLAGHYEQYF. Together with reference TRBV7-2 and TRBJ2-7, the CDR3 gives the full variable domain: GAGVSQSPSNKVTEKGKDVELRCDPISGHTALYWYRQSLGQGLEFLIYFQGNSAPDKSGLPSDRFSAERTGGSVSTLTIQRTQQEDSAVYLCASSPGLAGHYEQYFGPGTRLTVT.

The chain employs TRBV11-2 and TRBJ2-3; no clear D gene. With 0 bases removed from V and 2 bases from J, the gap between germline ends came to 6 bases. The CDR3 contains 14 residues. CDR1 is SGHAT and CDR2 is FQNNGV in the germline V gene. The CDR3 sequence: CASSLEASTDTQYF. DNA for the CDR3: TGTGCCAGCAGCTTAGAAGCTTCCACAGATACGCAGTATTTT.

This chain uses TRBV5-1 with TRBJ1-1; 7 bases map to TRBD1. Germline V lookup: CDR1 SGHRS, CDR2 YFSETQ. J was trimmed by 1 base and V by 3 bases; bases with no gene match: 15. The CDR3 runs 18 residues. The CDR3 region has the DNA TGCGCCAGCAGCTACAGGGGCCCCCCTGGACTGCCGAACACTGAAGCTTTCTTT. It yields the protein CASSYRGPPGLPNTEAFF.

J is TRBJ2-7 and V is TRBV14; D may match TRBD1 or TRBD2 (6 bases each). Looked up from germline, CDR1 is SGHDN and CDR2 is FVKESK. Trimming removed 0 bases from V and 3 bases from J, with 9 bases in between. The CDR3 has 14 residues. CDR3 bases: TGTGCCAGCAGCCAAGACAGGGGAGGCTACGAGCAGTACTTC. It yields the protein CASSQDRGGYEQYF.

This sequence joins TRBV11-2 and TRBJ1-5, with D unresolved. The V gene lost 5 bases and the J gene lost 6 bases, with 8 bases spanning the gap. The length of the CDR3 is 12 residues. Germline V gene sequence: CDR1 SGHAT, CDR2 FQNNGV. CDR3 in amino acids: CASSPGTQPQHF. The CDR3 DNA reads as TGTGCCAGCAGCCCGGGCACTCAGCCCCAGCATTTT.

This sequence joins TRBV11-3 and TRBJ1-1, with 8 bases identical to TRBD1. CDR3 length equals 19 residues. Germline V gene sequence: CDR1 SGHNT, CDR2 YENEEA. Losses at the gene ends were 4 bases for V and 5 bases for J; bases not matched to a gene: 21. The CDR3 DNA follows: TGTGCCAGCAGCTCTAGACCCTCCGACAGGGGAGTCGGTGGGACTGAAGCTTTCTTT. This gives the protein CASSSRPSDRGVGGTEAFF. Together with reference TRBV11-3 and TRBJ1-1, the CDR3 gives the full variable domain: EAGVVQSPRYKIIEKKQPVAFWCNPISGHNTLYWYLQNLGQGPELLIRYENEEAVDDSQLPKDRFSAERLKGVDSTLKIQPAELGDSAVYLCASSSRPSDRGVGGTEAFFGQGTRLTVV.

The rearrangement uses TRBV4-1 and TRBJ2-7; TRBD2 agrees at 8 bases. V was pared by 0 bases and J by 4 bases, with 8 bases of the junction left unmatched. Germline V gene data show CDR1 as MGHRA and CDR2 as YSYEKL. The CDR3 loop spans 16 amino acids. Written as DNA, the CDR3 is TGCGCCAGCAGCCAAGATGGGCCTAGCGGGTTGTACGAGCAGTACTTC. Encoded protein: CASSQDGPSGLYEQYF.

The rearrangement links TRBV7-2 to TRBJ1-6; no clear D. V was trimmed by 5 bases and J by 5 bases, leaving 13 bases between them. The CDR3 has 15 amino acids. Germline lookup yields CDR1 SGHTA and CDR2 FQGNSA. DNA of the CDR3: TGTGCCAGCAGCACCCACAGTGGAAATAATTCACCCCTCCACTTT. As protein: CASSTHSGNNSPLHF. Full variable domain (remainder filled in from reference TRBV7-2 and TRBJ1-6): GAGVSQSPSNKVTEKGKDVELRCDPISGHTALYWYRQSLGQGLEFLIYFQGNSAPDKSGLPSDRFSAERTGGSVSTLTIQRTQQEDSAVYLCASSTHSGNNSPLHFGNGTRLTVT.